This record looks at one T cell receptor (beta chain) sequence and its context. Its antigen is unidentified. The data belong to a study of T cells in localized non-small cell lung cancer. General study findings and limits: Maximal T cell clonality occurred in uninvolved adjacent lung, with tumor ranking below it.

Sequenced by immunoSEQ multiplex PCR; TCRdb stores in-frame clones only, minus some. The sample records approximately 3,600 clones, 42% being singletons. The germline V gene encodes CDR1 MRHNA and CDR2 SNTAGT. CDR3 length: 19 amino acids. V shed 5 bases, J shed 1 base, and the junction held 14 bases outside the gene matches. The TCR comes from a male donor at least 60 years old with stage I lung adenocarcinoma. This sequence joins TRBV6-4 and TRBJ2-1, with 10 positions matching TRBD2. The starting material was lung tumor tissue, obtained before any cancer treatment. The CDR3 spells CASSSLSSGSGGSYNEQFF. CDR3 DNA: TGTGCCAGCAGTTCTCTTTCTAGCGGGAGTGGGGGGTCCTACAATGAGCAGTTCTTC.